Shown below are 14 T cell receptor beta chains from a single sample sequenced in a study of Graves' ophthalmopathy and Graves' hyperthyroidism. RNA served as the template for amplifying TCR beta CDR3 regions. Scientists carried out first-round RT-PCR using HTBI primers and then a second-round multiplex PCR. In TCRdb, the multiplex PCR reads were re-called with MiXCR into one record per CDR3 protein. The sample gives approximately 460,000 distinct CDR3 sequences, 14% of which show up once; more than 8.5% is in the top ten. The sample consisted of blood. The receptors here all came from a woman in her thirties with Graves' ophthalmopathy.

This clonotype was found many times. The genes are TRBV12-3 or TRBV12-4 and TRBJ2-7; D is undetermined. Trimming shortened V by 6 bases and J by 5 bases, and 17 bases separated the two germline ends. This CDR3 is 14 amino acids long. The CDR3, as DNA: TGTGCCAGCAGCCTGTCTCAAGGCCCTCACGAGCAGTACTTC. This sequence encodes CASSLSQGPHEQYF.

This clonotype showed up many times. The chain carries TRBV27 and TRBJ2-7; no reliable D call. The CDR3 extends over 13 amino acids. V lost 5 bases to trimming and J lost 0 bases, with 8 bases between them. Germline V lookup: CDR1 MNHEY, CDR2 SMNVEV (reference sequence). The CDR3 loop reads CASSQQLSYEQYF. The CDR3 DNA sequence: TGTGCCAGCAGTCAACAGCTCTCCTACGAGCAGTACTTC.

This clonotype has at least ten counts. The V and J genes are TRBV30 and TRBJ1-2, with D perhaps TRBD1 (6 bases). The CDR3 sequence is 16 residues long. V was clipped by 1 base and J by 3 bases, with 18 bases between them. Germline CDR1 reads GTSNPN; CDR2 reads SVGIG (reference sequence). CDR3 amino acids: CAWSDGHPQGHYGYTF. The CDR3 DNA reads TGTGCCTGGAGTGACGGCCACCCACAGGGTCACTATGGCTACACCTTC.

The chain carries TRBV6-1 and TRBJ2-5; TRBD2 matches 14 bases. Germline V CDR1 and CDR2: MNHNS, SASEGT. The V gene end was trimmed by 10 bases and the J gene end by 5 bases; junction bases not matched to a gene: 6. The CDR3 covers 14 residues. Here the CDR3 reads CATVWTSGRETQYF. The CDR3 DNA reads as TGTGCCACCGTTTGGACTAGCGGGAGGGAGACCCAGTACTTC.

With regard to this clonotype: A junction end diverges from the germline sequence, so it may reflect a read error. The chain carries TRBV27 and TRBJ1-1, with D unresolved. The CDR3 is 13 residues long. Germline lookup yields CDR1 MNHEY and CDR2 SMNVEV (reference sequence). DNA of the CDR3: TGTGCCAGCAGTTTATTCACAGAGACTGATGCTTTCTTT. Translated, it gives CASSLFTETDAFF.

The chain has TRBV6-1 and TRBJ1-2; D may be TRBD1 (5 bases). This CDR3 spans 13 amino acids. V lost 5 bases to trimming and J lost 6 bases, with 13 bases between them. Per the germline V gene, CDR1 is MNHNS and CDR2 is SASEGT. CDR3 protein: CASSREGFDGYTF. The DNA for the CDR3 is TGTGCCAGCAGTCGCGAGGGGTTCGATGGCTACACCTTC.

This clonotype was seen a few times. The rearrangement uses TRBV28 and TRBJ2-5, with D hard to call. Germline values: CDR1 MDHEN, CDR2 SYDVKM. This CDR3 has 16 residues. Trimming removed 1 base from V and 4 bases from J, with 16 bases in between. CDR3 sequence reads: CASSLSTGFSGETQYF. The CDR3 coding sequence is TGTGCCAGCAGTTTATCTACGGGTTTTTCAGGAGAGACCCAGTACTTC.

This clonotype was seen repeatedly, ten times or more. The V gene is TRBV2, the J gene TRBJ2-2, with 11 bases aligning to TRBD1. The CDR3 sequence is 17 residues long. The V gene end was trimmed by 6 bases and the J gene end by 3 bases; junction bases not matched to a gene: 9. Germline V lookup: CDR1 SNHLY, CDR2 FYNNEI. CDR3 nucleotides: TGTGCCAGCAGCCGATTAGGACAGGGGGCAGACACCGGGGAGCTGTTTTTT. Encoded protein: CASSRLGQGADTGELFF.

This clonotype was detected only a few times. The chain has TRBV30 and TRBJ1-2; D call uncertain. The CDR3 has 13 amino acids. The germline V gene has CDR1 GTSNPN and CDR2 SVGIG (reference sequence). V was shortened by 5 bases and J by 1 base, with 11 bases between the two germline ends. CDR3: CAWGVPFNYGYTF. Written as DNA, the CDR3 is TGTGCCTGGGGGGTTCCGTTTAACTATGGCTACACCTTC.

This clonotype was seen repeatedly, ten times or more. The chain couples TRBV10-3 to TRBJ2-7, with 11 positions matching TRBD2. V lost 11 bases and J lost 7; bases outside the gene matches: 16. This CDR3 spans 15 amino acids. Germline loops: CDR1 ENHRY, CDR2 SYGVKD. CDR3 amino acids: CAGAIIAGGPGEQYF. CDR3 nucleotides: TGTGCCGGAGCGATCATAGCGGGAGGGCCGGGAGAGCAGTACTTC.

This clonotype came up many times. The chain carries TRBV28 and TRBJ1-2, with D perhaps TRBD1 (6 bases). The V end was cut by 6 bases, the J end by 7 bases, with 18 bases between. The CDR3 has 14 residues. The germline V gene encodes CDR1 MDHEN and CDR2 SYDVKM. The CDR3 coding sequence is TGTGCCAGCAGACCGACAGGAAGTACAGGTGGCTACACCTTC. Translation: CASRPTGSTGGYTF.

Only a few counts were recorded for this clonotype. The chain has TRBV12-3 or TRBV12-4 and TRBJ2-6; D is unresolved. This CDR3 is 18 amino acids long. The V gene lost 5 bases and the J gene lost 4 bases, with 21 bases spanning the gap. The CDR3 reads CASSPALAPFKGANVLTF. The CDR3 DNA reads TGTGCCAGCAGTCCCGCCTTGGCCCCCTTCAAGGGGGCCAACGTCCTGACTTTC.

The rearrangement links TRBV2 to TRBJ1-5; D uncertain. Trimming left V 1 base short and J 4 bases short, with 5 bases between. The CDR3 runs to 13 residues. Germline assignment: CDR1 SNHLY and CDR2 FYNNEI. In DNA form, the CDR3 reads TGTGCCAGCAGTGAAGATTGGAATCAGCCCCAGCATTTT. Protein: CASSEDWNQPQHF. Supplemented by reference TRBV2 and TRBJ1-5, the full variable domain reads EPEVTQTPSHQVTQMGQEVILRCVPISNHLYFYWYRQILGQKVEFLVSFYNNEISEKSEIFDDQFSVERPDGSNFTLKIRSTKLEDSAMYFCASSEDWNQPQHFGDGTRLSIL.

This chain uses TRBV27 with TRBJ1-2; 8 bases match TRBD1. The J segment lost 4 bases and the V segment lost 2 bases, leaving 6 bases of the junction unmatched. In germline, CDR1 is MNHEY, CDR2 SMNVEV (reference sequence). CDR3 size: 15 residues. CDR3 in DNA: TGTGCCAGCAGTTTAACCGAGACAGGGGTCTATGGCTACACCTTC. This translates into CASSLTETGVYGYTF.